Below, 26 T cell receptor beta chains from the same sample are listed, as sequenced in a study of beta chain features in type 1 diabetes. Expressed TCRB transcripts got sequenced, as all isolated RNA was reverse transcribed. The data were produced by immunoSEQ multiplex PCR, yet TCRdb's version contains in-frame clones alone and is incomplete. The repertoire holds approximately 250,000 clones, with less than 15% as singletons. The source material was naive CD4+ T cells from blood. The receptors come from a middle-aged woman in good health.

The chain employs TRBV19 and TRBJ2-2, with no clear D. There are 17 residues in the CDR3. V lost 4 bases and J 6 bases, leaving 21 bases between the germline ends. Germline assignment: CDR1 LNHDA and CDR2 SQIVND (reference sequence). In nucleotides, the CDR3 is TGTGCCAGTAGTAAAAATTCGCGTCTTTCGCTTCCCGGGGAGCTGTTTTTT. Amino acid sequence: CASSKNSRLSLPGELFF.

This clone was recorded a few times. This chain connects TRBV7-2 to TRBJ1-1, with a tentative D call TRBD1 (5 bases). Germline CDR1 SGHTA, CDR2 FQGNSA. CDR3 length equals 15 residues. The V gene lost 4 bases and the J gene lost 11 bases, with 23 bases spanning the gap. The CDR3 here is CASSSRQRSVPDAFF. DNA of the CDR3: TGTGCCAGCAGCTCACGACAGCGATCGGTCCCGGATGCTTTCTTT.

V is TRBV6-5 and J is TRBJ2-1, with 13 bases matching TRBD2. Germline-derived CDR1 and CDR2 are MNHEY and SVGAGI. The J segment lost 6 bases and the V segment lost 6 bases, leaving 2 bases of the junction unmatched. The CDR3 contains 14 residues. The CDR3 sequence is CASRLAGGVNEQFF. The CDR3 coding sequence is TGTGCCAGCAGACTAGCGGGGGGGGTCAATGAGCAGTTCTTC.

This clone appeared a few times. The CDR3 is CASVGGGTDTQYF. CDR3 DNA: TGTGCCAGTGTAGGGGGCGGCACAGATACGCAGTATTTT. This rearrangement joins TRBV2 to TRBJ2-3; 7 nucleotides align to TRBD1. Germline values: CDR1 SNHLY, CDR2 FYNNEI. The ends lost 9 bases at V and 1 base at J; junction bases unmatched: 4. The CDR3 spans 13 residues. The variable domain in full, with the rest retrieved from reference TRBV2 and TRBJ2-3, is EPEVTQTPSHQVTQMGQEVILRCVPISNHLYFYWYRQILGQKVEFLVSFYNNEISEKSEIFDDQFSVERPDGSNFTLKIRSTKLEDSAMYFCASVGGGTDTQYFGPGTRLTVL.

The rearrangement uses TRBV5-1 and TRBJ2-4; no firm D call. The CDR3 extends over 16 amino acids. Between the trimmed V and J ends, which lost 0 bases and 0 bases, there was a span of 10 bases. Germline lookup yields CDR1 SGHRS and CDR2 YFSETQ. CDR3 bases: TGCGCCAGCAGCTTGGGAGGCAGCTTAGCCAAAAACATTCAGTACTTC. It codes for CASSLGGSLAKNIQYF.

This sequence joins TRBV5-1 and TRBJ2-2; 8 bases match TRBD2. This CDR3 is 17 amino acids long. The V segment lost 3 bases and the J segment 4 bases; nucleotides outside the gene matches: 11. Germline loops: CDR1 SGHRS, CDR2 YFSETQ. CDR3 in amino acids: CASSYLTGGLGTGELFF. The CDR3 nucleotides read TGCGCCAGCAGCTATCTAACGGGGGGGCTCGGCACCGGGGAGCTGTTTTTT.

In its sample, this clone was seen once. The CDR3 DNA follows: TGCGCCAGCAGGTGGACAGGGGGTAACTATGGCTACACCTTC. This gives the protein CASRWTGGNYGYTF. This chain links TRBV5-1 with TRBJ1-2, with 10 bases matching TRBD1. V lost 5 bases and J lost 1; bases outside the gene matches: 2. Germline CDR1 and CDR2: SGHRS and YFSETQ. This CDR3 has 14 amino acids. The full variable domain, with the rest looked up from reference TRBV5-1 and TRBJ1-2, is KAGVTQTPRYLIKTRGQQVTLSCSPISGHRSVSWYQQTPGQGLQFLFEYFSETQRNKGNFPGRFSGRQFSNSRSEMNVSTLELGDSALYLCASRWTGGNYGYTFGSGTRLTVV.

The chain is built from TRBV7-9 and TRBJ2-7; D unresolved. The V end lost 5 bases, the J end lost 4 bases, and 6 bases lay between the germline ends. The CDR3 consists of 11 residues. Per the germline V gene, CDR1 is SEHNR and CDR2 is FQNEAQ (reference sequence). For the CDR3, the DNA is TGTGCCAGCAGCAGTAGATACGAGCAGTACTTC. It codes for CASSSRYEQYF.

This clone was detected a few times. Here the CDR3 DNA reads TGTGCCAGCAGCCCAATGACTAGCACAGATACGCAGTATTTT. This gives the protein CASSPMTSTDTQYF. The V and J genes are TRBV9 and TRBJ2-3; no reliable D call. The V end was cut by 4 bases, the J end by 0 bases, with 9 bases between. This CDR3 is built from 14 residues. The germline gives CDR1 SGDLS, CDR2 YYNGEE.

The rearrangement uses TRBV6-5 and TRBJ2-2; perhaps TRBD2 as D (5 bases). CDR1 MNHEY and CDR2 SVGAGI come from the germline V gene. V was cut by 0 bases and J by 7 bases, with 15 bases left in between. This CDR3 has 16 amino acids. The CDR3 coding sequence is TGTGCCAGCAGTTACTCGTCCTTCTCCGGAGGCGGGGAGCTGTTTTTT. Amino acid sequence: CASSYSSFSGGGELFF.

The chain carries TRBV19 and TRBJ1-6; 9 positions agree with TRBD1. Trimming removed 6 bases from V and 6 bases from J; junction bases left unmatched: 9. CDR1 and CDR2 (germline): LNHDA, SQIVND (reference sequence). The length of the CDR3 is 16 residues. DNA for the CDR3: TGTGCCAGTAGCAAAGAAACAGGGGGCGGTAATTCACCCCTCCACTTT. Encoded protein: CASSKETGGGNSPLHF.

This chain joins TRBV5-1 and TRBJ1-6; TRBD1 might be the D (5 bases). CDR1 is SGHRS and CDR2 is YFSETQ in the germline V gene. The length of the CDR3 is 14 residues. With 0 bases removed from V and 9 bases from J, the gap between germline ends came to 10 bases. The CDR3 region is CASSLDTGGSPLHF. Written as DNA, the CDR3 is TGCGCCAGCAGCTTGGACACCGGGGGTTCACCCCTCCACTTT.

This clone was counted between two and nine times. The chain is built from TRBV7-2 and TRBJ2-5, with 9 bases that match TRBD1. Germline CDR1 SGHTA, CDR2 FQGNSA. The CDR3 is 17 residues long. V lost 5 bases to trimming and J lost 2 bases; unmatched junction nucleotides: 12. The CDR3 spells CASSRPPDRGLQETQYF. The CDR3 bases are TGTGCCAGCAGCCGCCCCCCGGACAGGGGATTACAAGAGACCCAGTACTTC.

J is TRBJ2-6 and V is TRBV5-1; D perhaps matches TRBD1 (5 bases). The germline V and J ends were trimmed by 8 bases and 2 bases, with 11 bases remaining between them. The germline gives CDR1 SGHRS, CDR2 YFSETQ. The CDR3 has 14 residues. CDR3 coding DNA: TGCGCCAGTAAAACAGGAGCTGGGGCCAACGTCCTGACTTTC. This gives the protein CASKTGAGANVLTF.

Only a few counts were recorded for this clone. Here the CDR3 DNA reads TGTGCCAGCAGTGTTGTCCTCTCTGGGGCCAACGTCCTGACTTTC. It is translated as CASSVVLSGANVLTF. This rearrangement joins TRBV2 to TRBJ2-6, with no clear D. CDR3 size: 15 residues. V lost 4 bases, J lost 0 bases, and 7 bases lay in between. Germline CDR1 SNHLY, CDR2 FYNNEI.

The CDR3 here is CATSTGSRRGYGYTF. The CDR3 DNA reads as TGTGCCACCAGTACCGGGTCCCGCCGAGGTTATGGCTACACCTTC. V and J are TRBV15 and TRBJ1-2; D is uncertain. Trimming stripped 6 bases from V and 5 bases from J, with 19 bases between. The CDR3 consists of 15 residues. CDR1 and CDR2 from the germline V gene are LNHNV and YYDKDF (reference sequence).

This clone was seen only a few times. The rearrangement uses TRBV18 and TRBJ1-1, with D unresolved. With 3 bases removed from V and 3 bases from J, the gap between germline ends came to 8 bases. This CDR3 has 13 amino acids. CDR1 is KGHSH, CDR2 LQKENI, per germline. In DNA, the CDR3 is TGTGCCAGCTCACCTAATGCGGACACTGAAGCTTTCTTT. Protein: CASSPNADTEAFF.

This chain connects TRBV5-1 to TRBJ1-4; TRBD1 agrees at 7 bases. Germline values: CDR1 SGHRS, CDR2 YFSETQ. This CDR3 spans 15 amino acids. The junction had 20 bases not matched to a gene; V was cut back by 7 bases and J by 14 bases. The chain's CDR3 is CASGTGTVRTDVLFF. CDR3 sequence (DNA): TGCGCCAGCGGCACAGGGACAGTAAGAACCGACGTCCTGTTTTTT.

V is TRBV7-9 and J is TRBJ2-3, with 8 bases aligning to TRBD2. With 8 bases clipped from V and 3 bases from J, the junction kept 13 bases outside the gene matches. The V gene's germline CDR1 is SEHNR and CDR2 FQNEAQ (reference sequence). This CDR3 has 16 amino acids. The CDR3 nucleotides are TGTGCCAGCTCAAGCGGGGGAATCGGTTATACAGATACGCAGTATTTT. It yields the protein CASSSGGIGYTDTQYF.

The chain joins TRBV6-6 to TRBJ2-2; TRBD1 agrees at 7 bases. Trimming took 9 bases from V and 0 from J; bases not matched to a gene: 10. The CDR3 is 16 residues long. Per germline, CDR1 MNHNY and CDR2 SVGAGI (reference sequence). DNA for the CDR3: TGTGCCAGGTTTCCGGGACAGTCGACGAACACCGGGGAGCTGTTTTTT. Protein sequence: CARFPGQSTNTGELFF.

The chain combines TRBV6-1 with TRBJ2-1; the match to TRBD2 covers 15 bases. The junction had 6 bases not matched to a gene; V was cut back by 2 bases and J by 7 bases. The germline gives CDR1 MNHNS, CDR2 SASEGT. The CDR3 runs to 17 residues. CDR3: CASSETFGTSGRNEQFF. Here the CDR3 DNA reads TGTGCCAGCAGTGAAACCTTCGGGACTAGCGGGAGGAATGAGCAGTTCTTC.

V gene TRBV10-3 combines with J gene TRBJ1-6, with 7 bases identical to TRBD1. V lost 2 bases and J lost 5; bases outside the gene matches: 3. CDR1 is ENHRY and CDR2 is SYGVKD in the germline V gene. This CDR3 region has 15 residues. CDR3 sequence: CAISEQTGNNSPLHF. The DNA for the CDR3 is TGTGCCATCAGTGAGCAGACAGGGAATAATTCACCCCTCCACTTT.

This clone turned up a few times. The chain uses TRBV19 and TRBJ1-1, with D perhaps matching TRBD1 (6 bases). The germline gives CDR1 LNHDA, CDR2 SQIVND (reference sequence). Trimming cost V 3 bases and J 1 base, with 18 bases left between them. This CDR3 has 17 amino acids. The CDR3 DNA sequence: TGTGCCAGTAGTATTCGGAGTGGCAGGGGCGGGAACACTGAAGCTTTCTTT. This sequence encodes CASSIRSGRGGNTEAFF. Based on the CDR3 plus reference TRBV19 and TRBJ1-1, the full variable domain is DGGITQSPKYLFRKEGQNVTLSCEQNLNHDAMYWYRQDPGQGLRLIYYSQIVNDFQKGDIAEGYSVSREKKESFPLTVTSAQKNPTAFYLCASSIRSGRGGNTEAFFGQGTRLTVV.

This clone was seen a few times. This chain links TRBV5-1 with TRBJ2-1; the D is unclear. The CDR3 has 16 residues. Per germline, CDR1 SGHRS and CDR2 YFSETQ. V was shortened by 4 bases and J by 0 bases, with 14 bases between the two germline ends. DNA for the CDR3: TGCGCCAGCAGCAGACTGGGTCCAAGCTCCTACAATGAGCAGTTCTTC. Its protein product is CASSRLGPSSYNEQFF.

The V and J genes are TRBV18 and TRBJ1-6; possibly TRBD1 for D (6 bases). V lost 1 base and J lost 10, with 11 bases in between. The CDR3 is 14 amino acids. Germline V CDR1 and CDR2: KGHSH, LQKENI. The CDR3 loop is CASSPRDTESPLHF. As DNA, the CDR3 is TGTGCCAGCTCACCACGGGACACTGAATCACCCCTCCACTTT.

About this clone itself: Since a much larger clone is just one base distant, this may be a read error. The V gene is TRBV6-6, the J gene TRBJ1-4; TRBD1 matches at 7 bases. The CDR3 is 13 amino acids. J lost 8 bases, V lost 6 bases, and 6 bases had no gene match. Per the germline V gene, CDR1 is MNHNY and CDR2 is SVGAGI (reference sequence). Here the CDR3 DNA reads TGTGCCAGCAGGGAACAGGGGAGCGAAAAACTGTTTTTT. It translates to CASREQGSEKLFF.